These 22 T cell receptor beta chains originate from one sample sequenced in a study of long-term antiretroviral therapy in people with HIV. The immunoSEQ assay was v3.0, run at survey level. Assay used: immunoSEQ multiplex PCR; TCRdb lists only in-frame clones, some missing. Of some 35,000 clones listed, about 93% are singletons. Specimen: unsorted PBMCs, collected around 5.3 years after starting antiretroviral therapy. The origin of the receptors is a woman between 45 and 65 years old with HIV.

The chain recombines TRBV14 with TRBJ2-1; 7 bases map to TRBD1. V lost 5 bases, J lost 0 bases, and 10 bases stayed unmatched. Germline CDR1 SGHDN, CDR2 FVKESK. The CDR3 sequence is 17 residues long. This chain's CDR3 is CASSTRQGLSSYNEQFF. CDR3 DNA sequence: TGTGCCAGCAGCACCCGACAGGGATTGAGCTCCTACAATGAGCAGTTCTTC. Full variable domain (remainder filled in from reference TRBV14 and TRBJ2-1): EAGVTQFPSHSVIEKGQTVTLRCDPISGHDNLYWYRRVMGKEIKFLLHFVKESKQDESGMPNNRFLAERTGGTYSTLKVQPAELEDSGVYFCASSTRQGLSSYNEQFFGPGTRLTVL.

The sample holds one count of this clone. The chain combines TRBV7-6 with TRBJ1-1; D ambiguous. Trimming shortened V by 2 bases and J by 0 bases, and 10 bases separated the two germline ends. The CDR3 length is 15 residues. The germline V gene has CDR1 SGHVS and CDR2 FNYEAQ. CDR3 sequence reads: CASSLTKSMNTEAFF. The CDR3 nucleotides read TGTGCCAGCAGCTTAACAAAATCTATGAACACTGAAGCTTTCTTT.

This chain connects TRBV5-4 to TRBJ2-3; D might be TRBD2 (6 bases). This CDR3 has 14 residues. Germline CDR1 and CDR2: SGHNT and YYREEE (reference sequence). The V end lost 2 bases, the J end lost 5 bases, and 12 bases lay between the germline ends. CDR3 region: CASSFGGRRDTQYF. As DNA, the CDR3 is TGTGCCAGCAGCTTCGGAGGGCGAAGAGATACGCAGTATTTT.

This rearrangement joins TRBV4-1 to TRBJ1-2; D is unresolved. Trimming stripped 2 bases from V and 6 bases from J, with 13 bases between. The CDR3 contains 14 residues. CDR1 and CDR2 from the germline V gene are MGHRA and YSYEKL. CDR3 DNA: TGCGCCAGCAGCCAACTCCGGGCGACCCATGGCTACACCTTC. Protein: CASSQLRATHGYTF.

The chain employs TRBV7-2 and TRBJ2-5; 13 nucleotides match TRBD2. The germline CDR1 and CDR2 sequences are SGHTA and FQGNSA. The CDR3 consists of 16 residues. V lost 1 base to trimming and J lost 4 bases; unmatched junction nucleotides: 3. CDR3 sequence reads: CASSLETSGGRETQYF. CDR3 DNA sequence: TGTGCCAGCAGCTTAGAGACTAGCGGGGGGAGAGAGACCCAGTACTTC.

Here the CDR3 DNA reads TGTGCCTGGAGCATAAATGGGGACAGCGATGGCTACACCTTC. This codes for CAWSINGDSDGYTF. The chain uses TRBV30 and TRBJ1-2; TRBD1 agrees at 7 bases. Germline assignment: CDR1 GTSNPN and CDR2 SVGIG (reference sequence). V lost 3 bases and J lost 6; bases outside the gene matches: 10. The CDR3 has 14 residues.

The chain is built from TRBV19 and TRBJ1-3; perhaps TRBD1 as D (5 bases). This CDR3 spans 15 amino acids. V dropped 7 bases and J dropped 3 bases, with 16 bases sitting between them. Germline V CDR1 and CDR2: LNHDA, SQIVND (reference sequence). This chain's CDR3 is CASKDGGTGGNTIYF. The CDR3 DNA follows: TGTGCCAGTAAAGATGGAGGGACGGGTGGAAACACCATATATTTT.

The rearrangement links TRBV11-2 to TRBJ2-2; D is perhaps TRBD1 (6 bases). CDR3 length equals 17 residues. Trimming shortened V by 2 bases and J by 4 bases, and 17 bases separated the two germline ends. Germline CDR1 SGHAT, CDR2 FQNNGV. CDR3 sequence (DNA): TGTGCCAGCAGCTTATCTTCACAGGGTAGAAGCACCGGGGAGCTGTTTTTT. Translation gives CASSLSSQGRSTGELFF. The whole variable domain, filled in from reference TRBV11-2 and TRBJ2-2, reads EAGVAQSPRYKIIEKRQSVAFWCNPISGHATLYWYQQILGQGPKLLIQFQNNGVVDDSQLPKDRFSAERLKGVDSTLKIQPAKLEDSAVYLCASSLSSQGRSTGELFFGEGSRLTVL.

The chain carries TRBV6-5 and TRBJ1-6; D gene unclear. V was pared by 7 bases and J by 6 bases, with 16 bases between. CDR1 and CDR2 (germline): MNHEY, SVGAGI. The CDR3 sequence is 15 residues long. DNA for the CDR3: TGTGCCAGCACCTCAGCGGGGTCCATTAATTCACCCCTCCACTTT. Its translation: CASTSAGSINSPLHF.

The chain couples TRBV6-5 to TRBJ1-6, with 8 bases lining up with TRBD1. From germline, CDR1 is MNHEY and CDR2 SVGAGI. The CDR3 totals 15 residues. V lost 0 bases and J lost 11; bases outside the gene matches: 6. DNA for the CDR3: TGTGCCAGCAGTTACTCGACGACAGGGGAGACACCCCTCCACTTT. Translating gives CASSYSTTGETPLHF.

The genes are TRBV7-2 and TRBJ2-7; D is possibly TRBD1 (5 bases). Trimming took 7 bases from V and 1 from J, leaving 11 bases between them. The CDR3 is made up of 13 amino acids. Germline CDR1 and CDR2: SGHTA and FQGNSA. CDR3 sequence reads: CASKKSGSYEQYF. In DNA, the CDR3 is TGTGCCAGCAAAAAATCAGGGTCCTACGAGCAGTACTTC.

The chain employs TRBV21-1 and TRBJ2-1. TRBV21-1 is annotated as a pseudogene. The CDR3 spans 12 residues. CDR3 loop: CASSNGYNEQFF. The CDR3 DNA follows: TGTGCCAGCAGCAATGGATACAATGAGCAGTTCTTC.

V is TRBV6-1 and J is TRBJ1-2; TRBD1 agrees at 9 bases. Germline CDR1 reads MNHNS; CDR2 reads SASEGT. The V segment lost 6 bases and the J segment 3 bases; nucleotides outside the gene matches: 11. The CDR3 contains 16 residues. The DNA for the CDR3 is TGTGCCAGCAGGGAACAGGGGGCGGGGTCGTACTATGGCTACACCTTC. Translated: CASREQGAGSYYGYTF.

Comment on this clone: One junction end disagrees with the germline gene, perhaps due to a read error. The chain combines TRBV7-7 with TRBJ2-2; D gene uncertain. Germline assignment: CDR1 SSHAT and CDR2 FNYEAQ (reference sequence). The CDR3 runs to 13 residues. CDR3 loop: CASSLGGVGELFF. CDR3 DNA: TGTGCTAGCAGCTTAGGTGGCGTCGGGGAGCTGTTTTTT.

CDR3 DNA: TGTGCCTGGACCTCAACCGGACGGACTGACAATGAAAAACTGTTTTTT. The encoded protein is CAWTSTGRTDNEKLFF. J is TRBJ1-4 and V is TRBV30; unclear D gene. V lost 4 bases to trimming and J lost 5 bases, with 20 bases between them. CDR1 GTSNPN and CDR2 SVGIG come from the germline V gene (reference sequence). This CDR3 has 16 amino acids.

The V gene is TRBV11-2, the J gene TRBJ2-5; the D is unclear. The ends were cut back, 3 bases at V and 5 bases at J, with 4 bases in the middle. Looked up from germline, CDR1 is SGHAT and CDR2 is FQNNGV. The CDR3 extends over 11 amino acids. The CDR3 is CASSLGETQYF. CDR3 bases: TGTGCCAGCAGCTTGGGGGAGACCCAGTACTTC.

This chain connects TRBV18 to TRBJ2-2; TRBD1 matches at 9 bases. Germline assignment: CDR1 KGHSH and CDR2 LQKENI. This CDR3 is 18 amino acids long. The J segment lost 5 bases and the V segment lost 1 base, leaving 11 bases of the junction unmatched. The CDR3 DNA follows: TGTGCCAGCTCACCACTCAATCCGGGACAGGGATGGACCGGGGAGCTGTTTTTT. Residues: CASSPLNPGQGWTGELFF.

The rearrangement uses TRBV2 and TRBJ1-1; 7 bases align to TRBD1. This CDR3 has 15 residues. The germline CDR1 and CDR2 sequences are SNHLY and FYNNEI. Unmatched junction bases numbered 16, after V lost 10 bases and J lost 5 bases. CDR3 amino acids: CATTTRGQARTEAFF. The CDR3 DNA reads TGTGCCACTACGACAAGGGGGCAGGCGAGGACTGAAGCTTTCTTT.

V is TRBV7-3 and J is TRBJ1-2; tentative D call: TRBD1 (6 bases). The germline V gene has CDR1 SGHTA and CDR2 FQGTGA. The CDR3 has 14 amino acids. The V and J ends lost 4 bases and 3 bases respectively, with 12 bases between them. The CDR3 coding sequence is TGTGCCAGCAGCTCGCAGGGGTATGACTATGGCTACACCTTC. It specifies CASSSQGYDYGYTF.

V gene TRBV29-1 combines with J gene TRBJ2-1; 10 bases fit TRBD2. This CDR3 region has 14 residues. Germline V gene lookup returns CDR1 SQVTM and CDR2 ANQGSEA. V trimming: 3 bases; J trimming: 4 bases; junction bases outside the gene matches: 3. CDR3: CSVERTSGYNEQFF. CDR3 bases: TGCAGCGTTGAGCGGACTAGCGGATACAATGAGCAGTTCTTC.

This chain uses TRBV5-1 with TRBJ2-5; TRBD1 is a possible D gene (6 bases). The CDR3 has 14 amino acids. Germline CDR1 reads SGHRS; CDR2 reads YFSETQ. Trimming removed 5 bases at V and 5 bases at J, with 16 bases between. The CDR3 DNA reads TGCGCCAGCAGACCGGAGGTGGGGGCGGAGACCCAGTACTTC. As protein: CASRPEVGAETQYF.

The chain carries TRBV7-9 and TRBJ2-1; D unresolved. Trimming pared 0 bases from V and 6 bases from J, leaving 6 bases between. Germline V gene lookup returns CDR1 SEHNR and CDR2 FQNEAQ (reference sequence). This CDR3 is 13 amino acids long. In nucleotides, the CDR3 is TGTGCCAGCAGCTTAGCCGGACGCAATGAGCAGTTCTTC. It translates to CASSLAGRNEQFF.